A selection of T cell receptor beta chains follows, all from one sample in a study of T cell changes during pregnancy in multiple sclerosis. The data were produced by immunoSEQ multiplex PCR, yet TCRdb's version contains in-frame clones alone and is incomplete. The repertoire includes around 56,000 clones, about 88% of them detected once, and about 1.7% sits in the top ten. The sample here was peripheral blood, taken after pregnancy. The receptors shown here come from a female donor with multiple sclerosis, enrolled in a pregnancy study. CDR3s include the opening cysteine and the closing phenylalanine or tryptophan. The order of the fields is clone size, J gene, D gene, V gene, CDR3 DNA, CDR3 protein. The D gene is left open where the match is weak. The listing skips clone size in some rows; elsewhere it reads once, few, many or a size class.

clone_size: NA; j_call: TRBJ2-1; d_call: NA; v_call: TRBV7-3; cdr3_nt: TGTGCCAGCAGCTCACAGGGACGGTCCTACAATGAGCAGTTCTTC; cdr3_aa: CASSSQGRSYNEQFF
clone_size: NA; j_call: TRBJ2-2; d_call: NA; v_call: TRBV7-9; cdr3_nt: TGTGCCAGCAGCTTACCCCAGAAAAACACCGGGGAGCTGTTTTTT; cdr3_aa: CASSLPQKNTGELFF
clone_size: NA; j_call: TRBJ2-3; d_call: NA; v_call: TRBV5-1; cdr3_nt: TGCGCCAGCAGCGCTGACCACTATAGCACAGATACGCAGTATTTT; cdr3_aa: CASSADHYSTDTQYF
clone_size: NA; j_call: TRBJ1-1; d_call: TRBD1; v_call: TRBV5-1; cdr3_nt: TGCGCCAGCAGCTCAACCGGGACAGGGGGCTGGGACACTGAAGCTTTCTTT; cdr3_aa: CASSSTGTGGWDTEAFF
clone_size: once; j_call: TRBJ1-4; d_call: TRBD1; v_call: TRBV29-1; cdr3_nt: TGCAGCGCAATCGGACAGGGGGTGAATGAAAAACTGTTTTTT; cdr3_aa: CSAIGQGVNEKLFF
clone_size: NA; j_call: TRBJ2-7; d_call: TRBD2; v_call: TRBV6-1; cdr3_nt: TGTGCCAGCATTATAGCGGGGGGCTACGAGCAGTACTTC; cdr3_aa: CASIIAGGYEQYF
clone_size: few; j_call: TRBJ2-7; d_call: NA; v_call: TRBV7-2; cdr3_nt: TGTGCCAGCAGCCGATCGGGGGTCTACGAGCAGTACTTC; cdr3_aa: CASSRSGVYEQYF
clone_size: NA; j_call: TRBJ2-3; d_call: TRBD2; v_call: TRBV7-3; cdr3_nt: TGTGCCAGCAGCCCGACTAGCGGGGGGGGCACAGATACGCAGTATTTT; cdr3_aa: CASSPTSGGGTDTQYF
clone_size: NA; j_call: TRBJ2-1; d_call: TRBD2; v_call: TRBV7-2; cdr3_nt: TGTGCCAGCAGCCTTAGCGGGGGGCACCAATGGCAGTTCTTC; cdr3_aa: CASSLSGGHQWQFF
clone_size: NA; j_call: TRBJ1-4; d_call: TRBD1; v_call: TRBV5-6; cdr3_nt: TGTGCCAGCAGCTTGACAGGGGATGAAAAACTGTTTTTT; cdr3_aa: CASSLTGDEKLFF
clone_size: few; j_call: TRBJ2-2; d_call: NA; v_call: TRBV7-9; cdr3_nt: TGTGCCAGCGGCTCCCGTGGGAGCGGGGAGCTGTTTTTT; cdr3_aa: CASGSRGSGELFF
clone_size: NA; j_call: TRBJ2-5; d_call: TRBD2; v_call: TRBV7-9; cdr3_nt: TGTGCCAGCAGCTTAGGGACTAGCAGGGAGACCCAGTACTTC; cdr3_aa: CASSLGTSRETQYF
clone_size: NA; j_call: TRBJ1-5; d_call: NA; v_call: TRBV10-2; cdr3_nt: TGCGCCAGCAGGCGGGGGGGACCCAATCAGCCCCAGCATTTT; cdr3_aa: CASRRGGPNQPQHF
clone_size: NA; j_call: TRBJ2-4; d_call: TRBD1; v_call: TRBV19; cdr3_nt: TGTGCCAGTAGTAGCCTAGACAGGGACAAAAACATTCAGTACTTC; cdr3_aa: CASSSLDRDKNIQYF
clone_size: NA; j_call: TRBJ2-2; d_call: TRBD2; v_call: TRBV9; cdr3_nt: TGTGCCAGCAGCGTAGAGAAGACTAGCGGGTTCACCGGGGAGCTGTTTTTT; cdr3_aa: CASSVEKTSGFTGELFF
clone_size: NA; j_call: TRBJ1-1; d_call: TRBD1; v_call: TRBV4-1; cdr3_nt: TGCGCCAGCAGCCACATCATTAACAGGGGCGCGAACACTGAAGCTTTCTTT; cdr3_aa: CASSHIINRGANTEAFF
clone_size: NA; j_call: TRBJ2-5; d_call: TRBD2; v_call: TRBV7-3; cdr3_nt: TGTGCCAGCAGCAATGACGGGGGGGCCGGGGAGACCCAGTACTTC; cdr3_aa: CASSNDGGAGETQYF
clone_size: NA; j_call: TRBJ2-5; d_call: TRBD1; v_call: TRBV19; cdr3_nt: TGTGCCAGTAGTATGGTAGGACAGGGGGGAAGGACCCAGTACTTC; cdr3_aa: CASSMVGQGGRTQYF
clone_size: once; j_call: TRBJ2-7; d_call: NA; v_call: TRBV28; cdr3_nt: TGTGCCAGCAGCCCCGGGAGGGGGCCTTACGAGCAGTACTTC; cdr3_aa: CASSPGRGPYEQYF
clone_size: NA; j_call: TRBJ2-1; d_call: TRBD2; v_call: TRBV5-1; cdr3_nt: TGCGCCAGCAGCTTGTTACCTAGCGGCCTTACGGATGAGCAGTTCTTC; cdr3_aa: CASSLLPSGLTDEQFF
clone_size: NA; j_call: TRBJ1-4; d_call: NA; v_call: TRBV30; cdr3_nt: TGTGCCTGGAGTGTAGGGACACAAACTAATGAAAAACTGTTTTTT; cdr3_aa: CAWSVGTQTNEKLFF